This T cell receptor beta chain came from a study of metastatic and nonmetastatic thyroid tumors. Study-level background: Blood and tumor or nodule tissue repertoires from malignant and benign thyroid patients were compared. General study findings and limits: It was reportedly found that TCR beta diversity was significantly higher in malignant thyroid tumors than in benign nodules, a difference seen in both blood and tumor samples.

The CDR3 is made up of 13 amino acids. Trimming removed 2 bases from V and 6 bases from J, with 11 bases in between. Germline CDR1 DFQATT, CDR2 SNEGSKA (reference sequence). Authors' methods: The study built a papillary thyroid cancer distant-metastasis classifier from CDR3 differences across clinicopathological groups. TCRdb re-analyzed the PCR reads through MiXCR. TCRdb's processing, not the authors', yielded these V and J calls. There are 12,000 or so clones in the sample; about 31% occur only once, and more than 10% lies in the top ten. All patients were treatment-naive before thyroid surgery. This clone was counted a single time. Its antigen is currently unknown.

The receptor was isolated from a female donor with papillary thyroid cancer or a benign thyroid nodule (not recorded which). Some clones in this sample may be carry-over from other donors' samples. V and J are TRBV20-1 and TRBJ2-1; D gene uncertain. The sample taken for sequencing was tumor tissue. CDR3 nucleotides: TGCAGTGCTAGATGGGGTAGCCTCAATGAGCAGTTCTTC. This codes for CSARWGSLNEQFF.